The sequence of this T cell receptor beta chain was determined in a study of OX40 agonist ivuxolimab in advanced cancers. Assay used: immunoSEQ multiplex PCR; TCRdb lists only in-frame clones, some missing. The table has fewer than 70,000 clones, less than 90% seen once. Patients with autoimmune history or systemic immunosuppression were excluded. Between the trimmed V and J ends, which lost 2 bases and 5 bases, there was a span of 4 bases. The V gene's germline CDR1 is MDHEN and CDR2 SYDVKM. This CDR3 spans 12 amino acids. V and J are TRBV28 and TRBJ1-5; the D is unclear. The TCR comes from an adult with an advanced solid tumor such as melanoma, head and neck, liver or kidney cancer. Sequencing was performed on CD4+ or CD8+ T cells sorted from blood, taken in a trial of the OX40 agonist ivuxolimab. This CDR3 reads CASSLQHQPQHF. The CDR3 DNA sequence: TGTGCCAGCAGTTTACAGCATCAGCCCCAGCATTTT.